The 20 T cell receptor beta chains presented below share a single source sample, sequenced in a study of long-term antiretroviral therapy in people with HIV. The assay, immunoSEQ v3.0, was run at survey level. Using immunoSEQ multiplex PCR, the repertoire was profiled, and TCRdb retains in-frame clones only, with some absent. This repertoire shows roughly 35,000 clones, nearly 95% found once; its top ten account for roughly 3.5%. Material: unsorted PBMCs, obtained 5.1 years after starting antiretroviral therapy. These receptors were collected from a woman between 50 and 59 years old with HIV.

The chain joins TRBV29-1 to TRBJ1-1; D may be TRBD1 (6 bases). CDR1 SQVTM and CDR2 ANQGSEA come from the germline V gene. The CDR3 runs to 12 residues. The V end lost 7 bases, the J end lost 0 bases, and 9 bases lay between the germline ends. The CDR3 region is CSGTDLNTEAFF. The CDR3 DNA is TGCAGCGGGACAGATTTGAACACTGAAGCTTTCTTT.

The chain links TRBV6-1 to TRBJ2-3; the match to TRBD2 covers 9 bases. CDR1 and CDR2 (germline): MNHNS, SASEGT. The trim removed 3 bases at V and 1 base at J, leaving 11 bases unmatched. The CDR3 is 18 amino acids. The chain's CDR3 is CASSDMLGGGAGTDTQYF. CDR3 sequence (DNA): TGTGCCAGCAGTGATATGCTAGGCGGGGGGGCGGGCACAGATACGCAGTATTTT.

V is TRBV6-6 and J is TRBJ2-7; no clear D. CDR3 length: 14 residues. Trimming took off 2 bases at V and 1 base at J, with 9 bases between the two ends. Per the germline V gene, CDR1 is MNHNY and CDR2 is SVGAGI (reference sequence). The CDR3 sequence is CASSYGQRSYEQYF. The CDR3 coding sequence is TGTGCCAGCAGTTACGGTCAGCGTTCCTACGAGCAGTACTTC.

The gene calls are TRBV14 and TRBJ2-3; no clear D gene. V lost 0 bases to trimming and J lost 2 bases, with 9 bases between them. This CDR3 spans 15 amino acids. Germline CDR1 reads SGHDN; CDR2 reads FVKESK. The CDR3: CASSQDPRITDTQYF. The CDR3 DNA follows: TGTGCCAGCAGCCAAGATCCCCGCATCACAGATACGCAGTATTTT.

The chain combines TRBV9 with TRBJ1-3, with D possibly being TRBD1 (6 bases). Trimming removed 0 bases from V and 4 bases from J, with 14 bases in between. Germline V gene sequence: CDR1 SGDLS, CDR2 YYNGEE. CDR3 length equals 16 residues. CDR3 nucleotides: TGTGCCAGCAGCGTAGTAGGGGGGGGTTCCGGAAACACCATATATTTT. Translated, it gives CASSVVGGGSGNTIYF.

The rearrangement uses TRBV2 and TRBJ1-5; D uncertain. CDR3 size: 14 residues. CDR1 and CDR2 (germline): SNHLY, FYNNEI. The V end lost 7 bases, the J end lost 0 bases, and 10 bases lay between the germline ends. CDR3 coding DNA: TGTGCCAGCATTGGAGCCTCTAGCAATCAGCCCCAGCATTTT. It codes for CASIGASSNQPQHF.

The chain combines TRBV19 with TRBJ2-2; tentatively, D is TRBD1 (5 bases). V lost 1 base and J 6 bases, leaving 15 bases between the germline ends. In germline, CDR1 is LNHDA, CDR2 SQIVND (reference sequence). CDR3 length: 16 amino acids. The chain's CDR3 is CASSIARQLLPGELFF. CDR3 sequence (DNA): TGTGCCAGTAGTATAGCCCGACAGCTGTTGCCCGGGGAGCTGTTTTTT.

The chain is built from TRBV11-2 and TRBJ1-4; no reliable D call. V lost 5 bases and J lost 2, with 9 bases in between. CDR3 size: 14 residues. Germline V lookup: CDR1 SGHAT, CDR2 FQNNGV. The CDR3 protein is CASSRGSTNEKLFF. CDR3 bases: TGTGCCAGCAGCCGAGGGTCGACTAATGAAAAACTGTTTTTT.

The J gene is TRBJ1-1, the V gene TRBV27; no reliable D call. Trimming left V 6 bases short and J 1 base short, with 6 bases between. Germline CDR1 reads MNHEY; CDR2 reads SMNVEV (reference sequence). The CDR3 sequence is 12 residues long. The DNA of the CDR3 is TGTGCCAGCAGAAACCCGAACACTGAAGCTTTCTTT. Amino acid sequence: CASRNPNTEAFF.

The chain recombines TRBV2 with TRBJ1-1; the D is unclear. Trimming removed 5 bases at V and 11 bases at J, with 12 bases between. Germline V gene sequence: CDR1 SNHLY, CDR2 FYNNEI. CDR3 length: 11 residues. The CDR3 spells CASSTDRFAFF. CDR3 DNA sequence: TGTGCCAGCAGTACAGACCGATTCGCTTTCTTT.

The chain is built from TRBV7-3 and TRBJ2-3; TRBD2 agrees at 7 bases. This CDR3 comprises 17 residues. Germline V gene sequence: CDR1 SGHTA, CDR2 FQGTGA. Unmatched junction bases numbered 9, after V lost 0 bases and J lost 3 bases. As DNA, the CDR3 is TGTGCCAGCAGCTTAACGGTGGTCGGGGGGTCTACAGATACGCAGTATTTT. Translated: CASSLTVVGGSTDTQYF.

The chain carries TRBV6-5 and TRBJ2-2; D uncertain. Germline V lookup: CDR1 MNHEY, CDR2 SVGAGI. This CDR3 is built from 14 residues. V shed 5 bases and J shed 1 base, with 8 bases lying between them. The CDR3 loop is CASSRRGNTGELFF. The CDR3 coding sequence is TGTGCCAGCAGTAGACGAGGGAACACCGGGGAGCTGTTTTTT.

The chain has TRBV28 and TRBJ1-1; the match to TRBD1 covers 7 bases. V lost 4 bases to trimming and J lost 4 bases; unmatched junction nucleotides: 9. Germline assignment: CDR1 MDHEN and CDR2 SYDVKM. The CDR3 spans 15 residues. The CDR3 sequence: CASSSVSGGSTEAFF. Written as DNA, the CDR3 is TGTGCCAGCAGTTCAGTCTCAGGGGGTAGCACTGAAGCTTTCTTT.

The V call is TRBV19, the J call TRBJ1-4; D unresolved. Deletions cut 3 bases from V and 6 bases from J, with 11 bases between. Germline assignment: CDR1 LNHDA and CDR2 SQIVND (reference sequence). The CDR3 has 14 amino acids. CDR3 in DNA: TGTGCCAGTAGTATGCTGTCCTGGGATGAAAAACTGTTTTTT. It specifies CASSMLSWDEKLFF.

This sequence joins TRBV19 and TRBJ2-2; TRBD1 might be the D (6 bases). The V gene's germline CDR1 is LNHDA and CDR2 SQIVND (reference sequence). V lost 4 bases to trimming and J lost 4 bases, with 19 bases between them. The CDR3 totals 17 residues. The DNA of the CDR3 is TGTGCCAGTAGTAGTATTATGGGACACTCGATCACCGGGGAGCTGTTTTTT. This sequence encodes CASSSIMGHSITGELFF. Complete variable domain (other parts from reference TRBV19 and TRBJ2-2): DGGITQSPKYLFRKEGQNVTLSCEQNLNHDAMYWYRQDPGQGLRLIYYSQIVNDFQKGDIAEGYSVSREKKESFPLTVTSAQKNPTAFYLCASSSIMGHSITGELFFGEGSRLTVL.

The V gene is TRBV9, the J gene TRBJ1-2; 8 nucleotides align to TRBD1. CDR1 and CDR2 (germline): SGDLS, YYNGEE. V lost 0 bases and J lost 14; bases outside the gene matches: 6. The CDR3 length is 12 residues. CDR3 bases: TGTGCCAGCAGCGTAGGCGAGACAGGGGCTACCTTC. Translating it yields CASSVGETGATF.

V usage is TRBV6-6 and J usage is TRBJ1-1, with 7 positions matching TRBD1. The CDR3 is 14 amino acids. J was trimmed by 6 bases and V by 0 bases; bases with no gene match: 4. Germline V gene sequence: CDR1 MNHNY, CDR2 SVGAGI (reference sequence). CDR3 bases: TGTGCCAGCAGTTACTCCCCAGGGGGTTCTGAAGCTTTCTTT. Translation gives CASSYSPGGSEAFF.

The chain joins TRBV19 to TRBJ1-5; 8 bases map to TRBD1. V lost 7 bases, J lost 4 bases, and 9 bases stayed unmatched. This CDR3 contains 15 residues. CDR1 is LNHDA and CDR2 is SQIVND in the germline V gene (reference sequence). The CDR3 DNA reads as TGTGCCAGTACCTTGACAGGGGTTGGTAATCAGCCCCAGCATTTT. It codes for CASTLTGVGNQPQHF.

V usage is TRBV6-5 and J usage is TRBJ2-1; 7 bases line up with TRBD1. In germline, CDR1 is MNHEY, CDR2 SVGAGI. V dropped 6 bases and J dropped 5; count of bases not matched to a gene: 4. This CDR3 has 13 amino acids. As DNA, the CDR3 is TGTGCCAGCAGGGGACAGTACGACAATGAGCAGTTCTTC. It codes for CASRGQYDNEQFF.

The J gene is TRBJ2-1, the V gene TRBV11-2; maybe TRBD2 (5 bases). Per the germline V gene, CDR1 is SGHAT and CDR2 is FQNNGV. V dropped 0 bases and J dropped 5 bases, with 14 bases sitting between them. The CDR3 is made up of 16 amino acids. The CDR3 bases are TGTGCCAGCAGCTTAGATGGAGCGGCGCCGAACAATGAGCAGTTCTTC. It codes for CASSLDGAAPNNEQFF.